This T cell receptor beta chain was obtained from a study of T cell clones after liver transplantation. Whole-study results and caveats: A significant post-transplant drop in circulating graft-donor-reactive CD4 TCRbeta sequences occurred in most of the 8 subjects.

From germline, CDR1 is LNHDA and CDR2 SQIVND (reference sequence). V shed 3 bases and J shed 4 bases, with 13 bases lying between them. The CDR3 sequence is 15 residues long. Profiled with immunoSEQ multiplex PCR; TCRdb holds only in-frame clones, not every one. The data hold approximately 6,000 clones, with 70% to 80% observed a single time. As for this clone: The target antigen is unknown.

The material sequenced was CD8+ T cells from blood, taken 24 months after liver transplant. The clonotype was recovered from a human patient who received a liver transplant. The graft donor may have given rise to some T cells. The chain couples TRBV19 to TRBJ2-1; D gene ambiguous. The CDR3 nucleotides are TGTGCCAGTAGTATCCTGAACACACTATACAATGAGCAGTTCTTC. It codes for CASSILNTLYNEQFF.